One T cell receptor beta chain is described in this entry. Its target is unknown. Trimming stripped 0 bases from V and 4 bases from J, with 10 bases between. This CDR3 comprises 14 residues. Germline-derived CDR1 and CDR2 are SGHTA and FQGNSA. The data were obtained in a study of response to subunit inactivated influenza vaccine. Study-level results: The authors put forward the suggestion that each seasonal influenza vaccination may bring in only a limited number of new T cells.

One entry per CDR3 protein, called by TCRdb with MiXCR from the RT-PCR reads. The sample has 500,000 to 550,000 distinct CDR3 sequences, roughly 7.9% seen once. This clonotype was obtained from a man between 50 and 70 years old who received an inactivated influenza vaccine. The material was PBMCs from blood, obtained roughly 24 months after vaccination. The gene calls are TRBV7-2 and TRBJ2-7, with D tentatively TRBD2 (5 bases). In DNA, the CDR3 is TGTGCCAGCAGCTTAGCGAGGGATTGGTACGAGCAGTACTTC. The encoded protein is CASSLARDWYEQYF.